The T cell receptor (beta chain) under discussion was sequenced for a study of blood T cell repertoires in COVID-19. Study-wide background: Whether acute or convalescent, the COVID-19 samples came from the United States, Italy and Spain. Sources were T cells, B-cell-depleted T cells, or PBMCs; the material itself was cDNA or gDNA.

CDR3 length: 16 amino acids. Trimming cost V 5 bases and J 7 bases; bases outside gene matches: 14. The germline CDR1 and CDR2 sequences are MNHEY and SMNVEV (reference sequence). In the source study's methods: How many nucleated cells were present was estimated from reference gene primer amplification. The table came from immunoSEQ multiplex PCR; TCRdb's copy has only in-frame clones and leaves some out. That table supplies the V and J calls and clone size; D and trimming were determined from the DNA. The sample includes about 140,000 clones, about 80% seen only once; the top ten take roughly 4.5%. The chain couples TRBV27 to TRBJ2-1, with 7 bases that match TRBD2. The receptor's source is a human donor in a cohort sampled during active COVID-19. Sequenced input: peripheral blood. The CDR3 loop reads CASSPHGGGSRNEQFF. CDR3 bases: TGTGCCAGCAGTCCCCATGGTGGCGGGAGTAGAAATGAGCAGTTCTTC.